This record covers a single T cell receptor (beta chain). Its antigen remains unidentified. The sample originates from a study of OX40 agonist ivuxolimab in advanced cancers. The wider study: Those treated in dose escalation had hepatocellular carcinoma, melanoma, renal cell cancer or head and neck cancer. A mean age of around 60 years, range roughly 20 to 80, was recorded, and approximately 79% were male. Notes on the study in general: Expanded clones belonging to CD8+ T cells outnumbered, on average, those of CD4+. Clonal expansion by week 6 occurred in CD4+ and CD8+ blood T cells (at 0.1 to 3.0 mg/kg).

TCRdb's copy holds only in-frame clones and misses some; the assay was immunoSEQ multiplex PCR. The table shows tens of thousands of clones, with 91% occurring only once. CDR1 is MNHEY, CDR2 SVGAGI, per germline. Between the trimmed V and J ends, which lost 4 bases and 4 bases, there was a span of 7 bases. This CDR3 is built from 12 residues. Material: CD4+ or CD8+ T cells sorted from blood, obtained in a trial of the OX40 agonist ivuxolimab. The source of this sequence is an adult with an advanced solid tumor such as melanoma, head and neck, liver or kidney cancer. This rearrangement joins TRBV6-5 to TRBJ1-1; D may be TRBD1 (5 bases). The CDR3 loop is CASSSGTTEAFF. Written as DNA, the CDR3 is TGTGCCAGCAGTTCAGGGACCACTGAAGCTTTCTTT.